This TCR beta chain came from a study of T cells in localized non-small cell lung cancer. Profiling relied on immunoSEQ multiplex PCR, and the TCRdb table lists in-frame clones only, not all of them. The sample carries more than 20,000 clones, less than 90% recorded once. The CDR3 loop spans 14 amino acids. Germline loops: CDR1 SNHLY, CDR2 FYNNEI. V was pared by 6 bases and J by 0 bases, with 11 bases between. Comments on this clone: The antigen remains unidentified.

The study's findings and limits: A denser population of T cells in blood accompanied longer overall survival. A median of approximately 60 of the top 100 tumor clones appeared in adjacent lung, which was paired and uninvolved. Sequencing was restricted to one tumor region; therefore, heterogeneity remains possible. Maximal T cell clonality occurred in uninvolved adjacent lung, with tumor ranking below it.

This TCR came from an older female donor with stage I lung adenocarcinoma. The sequencing here drew on peripheral blood, taken before any cancer treatment. The rearrangement uses TRBV2 and TRBJ1-1; D perhaps matches TRBD1 (5 bases). CDR3 amino acids: CASSILGVNTEAFF. The CDR3 DNA sequence: TGTGCCAGCAGCATACTAGGGGTGAACACTGAAGCTTTCTTT.